This T cell receptor (beta chain) comes out of a study of CD8+ T cells in alopecia areata. Isolated RNA was reverse transcribed into cDNA used as the sequencing template. The protocol was immunoSEQ multiplex PCR, while the TCRdb copy is restricted to in-frame clones and leaves out a portion. The sample holds around 100,000 clones; roughly two fifths are singletons and the top ten take around 1.5%. Study-wide results and caveats: Lesional scalp displayed greater clonality than normal scalp, most notably in alopecia totalis/universalis.

Germline V gene sequence: CDR1 SGDLS, CDR2 YYNGEE. With 0 bases removed from V and 5 bases from J, the gap between germline ends came to 13 bases. This CDR3 comprises 15 residues. Individuals with alopecia areata gave both lesional scalp punch biopsies and peripheral blood for collection. As regards this clone: What it binds is not known.

Material: CD4+ T cells sorted from blood. This chain links TRBV9 with TRBJ2-3; D is perhaps TRBD2 (6 bases). This TCR was recovered from a human donor with alopecia areata. The CDR3 protein is CASSVEEGRGDTQYF. The DNA for the CDR3 is TGTGCCAGCAGCGTAGAGGAGGGGCGCGGAGATACGCAGTATTTT.